A single sample gave rise to the 17 T cell receptor beta chains below, sequenced in a study of shared clonotypes between healthy human individuals. TCRdb's copy holds only in-frame clones and misses some; the assay was immunoSEQ multiplex PCR. This sample carries approximately 1.4 million clones, 95% to 99% of them seen once, and the ten largest clones take about 0.45%. The sample was naive CD4+ T cells sorted from blood. Specified subset: CD45RA+ positively selected. Receptors originate from a man aged 25 to 40 in good health.

V is TRBV5-1 and J is TRBJ2-1; no reliable D call. The germline V gene has CDR1 SGHRS and CDR2 YFSETQ. The ends were cut back, 4 bases at V and 0 bases at J, with 8 bases in the middle. This CDR3 spans 14 amino acids. CDR3 DNA: TGCGCCAGCAGCCGCGGAGACTCCTACAATGAGCAGTTCTTC. Protein: CASSRGDSYNEQFF. Full variable domain (outside the CDR3, taken from reference TRBV5-1 and TRBJ2-1): KAGVTQTPRYLIKTRGQQVTLSCSPISGHRSVSWYQQTPGQGLQFLFEYFSETQRNKGNFPGRFSGRQFSNSRSEMNVSTLELGDSALYLCASSRGDSYNEQFFGPGTRLTVL.

The chain carries TRBV4-1 and TRBJ2-3, with 7 positions matching TRBD2. The CDR3 runs 14 residues. Trimming at V came to 6 bases and at J to 4 bases, leaving 7 bases not matched to a gene. From germline, CDR1 is MGHRA and CDR2 YSYEKL. CDR3: CASRAGRVADTQYF. Written as DNA, the CDR3 is TGCGCCAGCAGAGCGGGAAGGGTGGCAGATACGCAGTATTTT.

This chain uses TRBV28 with TRBJ2-1; 7 bases fit TRBD1. The ends lost 4 bases at V and 0 bases at J; junction bases unmatched: 15. The germline V gene encodes CDR1 MDHEN and CDR2 SYDVKM. The CDR3 consists of 19 residues. The CDR3 DNA reads TGTGCCAGCAGTTCACTGCCTCGGGGACAGCAGATCTCCTACAATGAGCAGTTCTTC. It is translated as CASSSLPRGQQISYNEQFF.

DNA for the CDR3: TGTGCCAGCAGTCGAACGGACAGGGGTGAAGCTTTCTTT. It encodes CASSRTDRGEAFF. The V call is TRBV28, the J call TRBJ1-1, with TRBD1 identical over 9 bases. This CDR3 region has 13 residues. Per the germline V gene, CDR1 is MDHEN and CDR2 is SYDVKM. Trimming at V came to 5 bases and at J to 7 bases, leaving 5 bases not matched to a gene. The variable domain in full, with the rest retrieved from reference TRBV28 and TRBJ1-1, is DVKVTQSSRYLVKRTGEKVFLECVQDMDHENMFWYRQDPGLGLRLIYFSYDVKMKEKGDIPEGYSVSREKKERFSLILESASTNQTSMYLCASSRTDRGEAFFGQGTRLTVV.

The chain joins TRBV10-3 to TRBJ2-6; a weak D match, TRBD2 (5 bases). This CDR3 contains 13 residues. In germline, CDR1 is ENHRY, CDR2 SYGVKD. With 10 bases removed from V and 2 bases from J, the gap between germline ends came to 9 bases. The CDR3 DNA sequence: TGTGCCAGCGGGTTCGCTGGGGCCAACGTCCTGACTTTC. It is translated as CASGFAGANVLTF.

The chain is built from TRBV18 and TRBJ2-1; the D call may be TRBD1 or TRBD2 (6 bases each). The ends were cut back, 1 base at V and 12 bases at J, with 22 bases in the middle. Per the germline V gene, CDR1 is KGHSH and CDR2 is LQKENI. This CDR3 contains 16 residues. This chain's CDR3 is CASSPRAPGRGVRQFF. The CDR3 nucleotides are TGTGCCAGCTCACCACGGGCGCCGGGTAGGGGGGTCAGGCAGTTCTTC. Full variable domain (remainder filled in from reference TRBV18 and TRBJ2-1): NAGVMQNPRHLVRRRGQEARLRCSPMKGHSHVYWYRQLPEEGLKFMVYLQKENIIDESGMPKERFSAEFPKEGPSILRIQQVVRGDSAAYFCASSPRAPGRGVRQFFGPGTRLTVL.

This clone was picked up one time. The V gene is TRBV18, the J gene TRBJ1-4, with 8 bases lining up with TRBD1. Per the germline V gene, CDR1 is KGHSH and CDR2 is LQKENI. Trimming at V came to 4 bases and at J to 6 bases, leaving 4 bases not matched to a gene. This CDR3 comprises 14 residues. The CDR3 DNA is TGTGCCAGCTCACAAGGACAGGGCCATGAAAAACTGTTTTTT. Protein sequence: CASSQGQGHEKLFF.

The V call is TRBV7-9, the J call TRBJ2-7, with 10 bases matching TRBD2. The CDR3 totals 15 residues. The germline V gene encodes CDR1 SEHNR and CDR2 FQNEAQ (reference sequence). V lost 2 bases, J lost 4 bases, and 5 bases stayed unmatched. CDR3 DNA: TGTGCCAGCAGCTTATGGACTAGCGGCCCTTACGAGCAGTACTTC. Residues: CASSLWTSGPYEQYF. The full variable domain, its missing parts supplied by reference TRBV7-9 and TRBJ2-7, is DTGVSQNPRHKITKRGQNVTFRCDPISEHNRLYWYRQTLGQGPEFLTYFQNEAQLEKSRLLSDRFSAERPKGSFSTLEIQRTEQGDSAMYLCASSLWTSGPYEQYFGPGTRLTVT.

This chain uses TRBV2 with TRBJ1-2; D gene uncertain. This CDR3 region has 10 residues. V gave up 2 bases and J gave up 8 bases, with 3 bases separating them. Per the germline V gene, CDR1 is SNHLY and CDR2 is FYNNEI. CDR3 residues: CASSELGYTF. CDR3 sequence (DNA): TGTGCCAGCAGTGAACTCGGCTACACCTTC.

The chain is built from TRBV5-1 and TRBJ1-1; D ambiguous. The CDR3 contains 14 residues. From germline, CDR1 is SGHRS and CDR2 YFSETQ. V lost 2 bases and J 4 bases, leaving 12 bases between the germline ends. The CDR3 is CASSLEPVLTEAFF. The CDR3 coding sequence is TGCGCCAGCAGCTTAGAACCAGTTCTCACTGAAGCTTTCTTT.

Concerning this clone: The sample has other DNA sequences that encode this CDR3 too. The chain employs TRBV7-9 and TRBJ2-5; D call uncertain. Between the trimmed V and J ends, which lost 0 bases and 4 bases, there was a span of 6 bases. Germline lookup yields CDR1 SEHNR and CDR2 FQNEAQ (reference sequence). The CDR3 runs to 13 residues. The CDR3 bases are TGTGCCAGCAGCTTAGCGGGCTCAGAGACCCAGTACTTC. It codes for CASSLAGSETQYF.

V usage is TRBV27 and J usage is TRBJ2-3, with D tentatively TRBD2 (6 bases). Germline CDR1 MNHEY, CDR2 SMNVEV (reference sequence). V lost 2 bases, J lost 4 bases, and 10 bases lay in between. This CDR3 has 14 amino acids. The CDR3 protein is CASSLISGADTQYF. CDR3 DNA: TGTGCCAGCAGTTTAATCTCGGGAGCAGATACGCAGTATTTT.

This clone was found once. The CDR3 protein is CASSLPGAGGYTF. The DNA of the CDR3 is TGTGCCAGCAGCTTACCGGGGGCGGGTGGCTACACCTTC. The gene calls are TRBV11-2 and TRBJ1-2; possible D gene TRBD1, 6 bases. Germline V gene data show CDR1 as SGHAT and CDR2 as FQNNGV. This CDR3 contains 13 residues. V lost 2 bases to trimming and J lost 7 bases, with 11 bases between them. The full variable domain, in which reference TRBV11-2 and TRBJ1-2 provide the parts outside the CDR3, is EAGVAQSPRYKIIEKRQSVAFWCNPISGHATLYWYQQILGQGPKLLIQFQNNGVVDDSQLPKDRFSAERLKGVDSTLKIQPAKLEDSAVYLCASSLPGAGGYTFGSGTRLTVV.

CDR3 nucleotide sequence: TGTGCCAGCAGCCGACTAGCGGGAAATTACGAGCAGTACTTC. Amino acid sequence: CASSRLAGNYEQYF. The chain recombines TRBV7-2 with TRBJ2-7; 11 positions match TRBD2. The CDR3 contains 14 residues. The germline gives CDR1 SGHTA, CDR2 FQGNSA. With V trimmed by 5 bases and J by 4 bases, 4 bases remained unmatched.

This chain uses TRBV19 with TRBJ2-7, with 8 bases lining up with TRBD1. Germline V gene data show CDR1 as LNHDA and CDR2 as SQIVND (reference sequence). The CDR3 has 14 residues. V shed 5 bases and J 5 bases; nucleotides not matched to a gene: 8. Here the CDR3 DNA reads TGTGCCAGTAGTCTAAGGACAGGGTTCAACGAGCAGTACTTC. This gives the protein CASSLRTGFNEQYF.

The gene calls are TRBV2 and TRBJ2-7; 12 bases align to TRBD2. The CDR3 extends over 15 amino acids. V dropped 4 bases and J dropped 0; count of bases not matched to a gene: 1. Germline-derived CDR1 and CDR2 are SNHLY and FYNNEI. CDR3 loop: CASSAGLAGSYEQYF. CDR3 coding DNA: TGTGCCAGCAGTGCGGGACTAGCGGGCTCCTACGAGCAGTACTTC.

The chain has TRBV4-1 and TRBJ1-3; D not resolved. Germline V gene lookup returns CDR1 MGHRA and CDR2 YSYEKL. Trimming left V 4 bases short and J 0 bases short, with 13 bases between. The CDR3 runs 16 residues. The CDR3 region is CASSREPVFSGNTIYF. The CDR3, as DNA: TGCGCCAGCAGCCGTGAACCGGTGTTCTCTGGAAACACCATATATTTT.